These 18 T cell receptor beta chains originate from one sample sequenced in a study of cytomegalovirus exposure and HLA in healthy donors. This PCR relied on a set of 60 Vbeta primers and 13 Jbeta primers. Assay: immunoSEQ multiplex PCR; the TCRdb copy retains only in-frame clones and omits some. The repertoire holds around 210,000 clones, with around 85% as singletons. Material for sequencing was PBMCs. The receptors here all came from a man aged 50 to 59 in good health and CMV-seronegative.

A note on this clone: An end of the junction differs from the germline gene, which may be a read error. The chain links TRBV7-9 to TRBJ1-2; D perhaps matches TRBD1 (5 bases). The CDR3 has 13 residues. The germline V gene has CDR1 SEHNR and CDR2 FQNEAQ (reference sequence). The CDR3 DNA reads as TGTTCCAGCAGCCCCAGGGATGGCTATGGCTACACCTTC. Translated, it gives CSSSPRDGYGYTF.

The gene calls are TRBV28 and TRBJ1-5, with a weak D call TRBD1 (5 bases). V lost 3 bases and J 7 bases, leaving 16 bases between the germline ends. This CDR3 has 15 residues. Germline V gene lookup returns CDR1 MDHEN and CDR2 SYDVKM. CDR3 in DNA: TGTGCCAGCAGTTTCGTCGGCAGGGAACGACAGCCCCAGCATTTT. Protein: CASSFVGRERQPQHF.

This clone was found a few times. The chain has TRBV19 and TRBJ1-4; TRBD1 agrees at 7 bases. The germline CDR1 and CDR2 sequences are LNHDA and SQIVND (reference sequence). J lost 0 bases, V lost 5 bases, and 3 bases had no gene match. This CDR3 comprises 15 residues. In DNA, the CDR3 is TGTGCCAGTAGTCCCGGGACAGCAACTAATGAAAAACTGTTTTTT. It specifies CASSPGTATNEKLFF.

Only a few counts were recorded for this clone. The rearrangement links TRBV5-1 to TRBJ2-1, with 9 nucleotides matching TRBD2. The CDR3 covers 18 residues. Germline V gene sequence: CDR1 SGHRS, CDR2 YFSETQ. With 0 bases clipped from V and 2 bases from J, the junction kept 9 bases outside the gene matches. The CDR3 sequence is CASSLVGAGGPTYNEQFF. CDR3 sequence (DNA): TGCGCCAGCAGCTTGGTGGGAGCGGGAGGCCCAACCTACAATGAGCAGTTCTTC.

This chain connects TRBV18 to TRBJ2-7, with 10 bases that match TRBD2. The junction had 4 bases not matched to a gene; V was cut back by 3 bases and J by 2 bases. The CDR3 consists of 15 residues. Germline V gene data show CDR1 as KGHSH and CDR2 as LQKENI. In DNA form, the CDR3 reads TGTGCCAGCTCACCCAGGACTAGCGGAGCCTACGAGCAGTACTTC. Protein product: CASSPRTSGAYEQYF.

The chain recombines TRBV29-1 with TRBJ2-4, with D maybe TRBD1 (5 bases). The germline V gene encodes CDR1 SQVTM and CDR2 ANQGSEA. The CDR3 is made up of 13 amino acids. The V gene lost 1 base and the J gene lost 3 bases, with 7 bases spanning the gap. Written as DNA, the CDR3 is TGCAGCGTTGAAGGGACAAACAAAAACATTCAGTACTTC. It yields the protein CSVEGTNKNIQYF. Together with reference TRBV29-1 and TRBJ2-4, the CDR3 gives the full variable domain: SAVISQKPSRDICQRGTSLTIQCQVDSQVTMMFWYRQQPGQSLTLIATANQGSEATYESGFVIDKFPISRPNLTFSTLTVSNMSPEDSSIYLCSVEGTNKNIQYFGAGTRLSVL.

This clone was picked up a small number of times. The chain links TRBV29-1 to TRBJ2-7, with D possibly TRBD2 on 5 matching bases. The V gene lost 4 bases and the J gene lost 5 bases, with 9 bases spanning the gap. The CDR3 has 11 residues. Looked up from germline, CDR1 is SQVTM and CDR2 is ANQGSEA. The CDR3 DNA follows: TGCAGCGTTGGAGGGCACAACGAGCAGTACTTC. Protein sequence: CSVGGHNEQYF.

The chain joins TRBV7-3 to TRBJ2-1, with unresolved D. Germline V gives CDR1 SGHTA, CDR2 FQGTGA. V lost 5 bases to trimming and J lost 0 bases, with 11 bases between them. The CDR3 runs to 15 residues. CDR3 coding DNA: TGTGCCAGCAGCACGTCACAGAGCTCCTACAATGAGCAGTTCTTC. Translated, it gives CASSTSQSSYNEQFF.

The chain is built from TRBV6-1 and TRBJ2-1; D may be TRBD2 (6 bases). V was shortened by 10 bases and J by 1 base, with 17 bases between the two germline ends. The CDR3 consists of 15 residues. The germline gives CDR1 MNHNS, CDR2 SASEGT. The CDR3 DNA is TGTGCCATAATACCGGGCGGGACGTCCTACAATGAGCAGTTCTTC. As protein: CAIIPGGTSYNEQFF.

The rearrangement joins TRBV10-3 to TRBJ1-5; maybe TRBD1 (6 bases). The CDR3 is made up of 13 amino acids. CDR1 is ENHRY and CDR2 is SYGVKD in the germline V gene. Deletions cut 11 bases from V and 7 bases from J, with 18 bases between. The CDR3 nucleotides read TGTGCCGCTCAACAGGGTGCCGGGCAGCCCCAGCATTTT. Protein product: CAAQQGAGQPQHF.

V is TRBV30 and J is TRBJ1-6; TRBD1 is a possible D gene (6 bases). The CDR3 has 15 residues. The germline V gene encodes CDR1 GTSNPN and CDR2 SVGIG (reference sequence). Trimming removed 3 bases at V and 9 bases at J, with 18 bases between. Here the CDR3 reads CAWRPFTGFGSPLHF. CDR3 nucleotides: TGTGCCTGGAGACCCTTCACAGGGTTCGGTTCACCCCTCCACTTT. Full variable domain (outside the CDR3, taken from reference TRBV30 and TRBJ1-6): SQTIHQWPATLVQPVGSPLSLECTVEGTSNPNLYWYRQAAGRGLQLLFYSVGIGQISSEVPQNLSASRPQDRQFILSSKKLLLSDSGFYLCAWRPFTGFGSPLHFGNGTRLTVT.

The chain uses TRBV5-1 and TRBJ1-3, with D perhaps TRBD1 (5 bases). This CDR3 comprises 18 residues. In germline, CDR1 is SGHRS, CDR2 YFSETQ. V lost 4 bases to trimming and J lost 0 bases, with 20 bases between them. The CDR3 DNA sequence: TGCGCCAGCAGCCACTCGATATTGACAGCCAACTCTGGAAACACCATATATTTT. Residues: CASSHSILTANSGNTIYF.

This chain links TRBV30 with TRBJ1-2; D is uncertain. Germline V gives CDR1 GTSNPN, CDR2 SVGIG (reference sequence). This CDR3 is built from 13 residues. V lost 0 bases and J 2 bases, leaving 7 bases between the germline ends. The CDR3 nucleotides read TGTGCCTGGAGTGTAGGGAGCAACTATGGCTACACCTTC. This translates into CAWSVGSNYGYTF.

Only a few counts were recorded for this clone. V gene TRBV5-8 combines with J gene TRBJ1-6; 7 bases line up with TRBD1. CDR1 and CDR2 (germline): SGHTS, YDEGEE. CDR3 length: 14 residues. Trimming cost V 6 bases and J 4 bases; bases outside gene matches: 4. This CDR3 reads CASTPGQYNSPLHF. The CDR3 DNA follows: TGTGCCAGCACTCCGGGACAGTATAATTCACCCCTCCACTTT.

The gene calls are TRBV11-2 and TRBJ1-3; tentative D call: TRBD1 (6 bases). Trimming took 0 bases from V and 4 from J, leaving 10 bases between them. CDR3 length equals 15 residues. Germline lookup yields CDR1 SGHAT and CDR2 FQNNGV. This CDR3 reads CASSLDTGPGNTIYF. The CDR3 coding sequence is TGTGCCAGCAGCTTAGATACAGGGCCAGGAAACACCATATATTTT.

CDR3 protein: CASSPRTGYNYGYTF. The CDR3 bases are TGTGCCAGCAGCCCACGGACAGGGTATAACTATGGCTACACCTTC. This rearrangement joins TRBV7-9 to TRBJ1-2, with 8 bases fitting TRBD1. From germline, CDR1 is SEHNR and CDR2 FQNEAQ (reference sequence). V dropped 5 bases and J dropped 1; count of bases not matched to a gene: 6. The CDR3 has 15 residues.

The chain employs TRBV27 and TRBJ1-5; D not resolved. The CDR3 runs to 13 residues. The V and J ends lost 3 bases and 5 bases respectively, with 8 bases between them. Germline lookup yields CDR1 MNHEY and CDR2 SMNVEV (reference sequence). CDR3 in amino acids: CASSFSGYQPQHF. Written as DNA, the CDR3 is TGTGCCAGCAGTTTCTCGGGGTATCAGCCCCAGCATTTT.

This chain connects TRBV6-5 to TRBJ2-1, with 9 bases aligning to TRBD1. The length of the CDR3 is 15 residues. The germline gives CDR1 MNHEY, CDR2 SVGAGI. Trimming took 4 bases from V and 6 from J; bases not matched to a gene: 7. The CDR3 loop reads CASSSPGTGSNEQFF. The CDR3 DNA is TGTGCCAGCAGTTCACCCGGGACAGGGTCCAATGAGCAGTTCTTC.